This T cell receptor beta chain was retrieved from a study of metastatic and nonmetastatic thyroid tumors. At the level of the study: Comparative analysis of repertoires was undertaken across blood and tumor or nodule tissue obtained from malignant and benign thyroid patients. Whole-study findings and limits: Relative to benign nodules, malignant thyroid tumors were reportedly characterized by significantly elevated TCR beta diversity in blood and tumor.

Patients were all untreated before their thyroid surgery. This CDR3 is built from 13 residues. The germline V and J ends were trimmed by 2 bases and 5 bases, with 9 bases remaining between them. Germline V CDR1 and CDR2: MNHEY, SMNVEV (reference sequence). TCRdb reanalyzed the PCR reads with MiXCR. The sample records fewer than 15,000 clones, approximately 32% being singletons. This clone was detected a few times. Its specificity is unknown. The sequence was collected from a male donor with papillary thyroid cancer or a benign thyroid nodule (not recorded which). Some clones in this sample may be carry-over from other donors' samples. V usage is TRBV27 and J usage is TRBJ1-1; D is possibly TRBD1 (6 bases). Input material: tumor tissue. The CDR3 sequence is CASSLGRGTEAFF. CDR3 DNA: TGTGCCAGCAGTTTAGGCAGGGGAACTGAAGCTTTCTTT.